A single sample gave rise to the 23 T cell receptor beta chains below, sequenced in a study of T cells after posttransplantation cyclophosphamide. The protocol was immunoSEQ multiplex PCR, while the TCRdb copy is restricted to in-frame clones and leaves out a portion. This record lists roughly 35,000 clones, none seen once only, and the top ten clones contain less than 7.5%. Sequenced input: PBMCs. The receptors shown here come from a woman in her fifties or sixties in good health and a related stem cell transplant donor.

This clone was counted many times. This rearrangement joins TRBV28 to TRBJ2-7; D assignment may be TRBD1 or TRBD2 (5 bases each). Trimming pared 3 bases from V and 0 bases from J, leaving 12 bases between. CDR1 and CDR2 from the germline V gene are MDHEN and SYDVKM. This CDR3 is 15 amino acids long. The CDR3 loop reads CASSFPPGSSYEQYF. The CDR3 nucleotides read TGTGCCAGCAGTTTCCCCCCAGGGAGCTCCTACGAGCAGTACTTC.

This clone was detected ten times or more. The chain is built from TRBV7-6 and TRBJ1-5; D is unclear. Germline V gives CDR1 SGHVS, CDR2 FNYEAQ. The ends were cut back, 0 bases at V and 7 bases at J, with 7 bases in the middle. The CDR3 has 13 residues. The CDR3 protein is CASSLANMQPQHF. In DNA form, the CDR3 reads TGTGCCAGCAGCTTAGCTAATATGCAGCCCCAGCATTTT.

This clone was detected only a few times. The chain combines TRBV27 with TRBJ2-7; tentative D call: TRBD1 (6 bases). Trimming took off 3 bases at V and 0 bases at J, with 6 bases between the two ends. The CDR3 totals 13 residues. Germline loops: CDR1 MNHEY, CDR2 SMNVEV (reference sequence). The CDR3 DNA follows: TGTGCCAGCAGTTTGGGGGCCTCCTACGAGCAGTACTTC. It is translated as CASSLGASYEQYF.

The CDR3 DNA sequence: TGCGCCAGCAGCTTACAGGGGAGTCTCGACAATGAGCAGTTCTTC. It specifies CASSLQGSLDNEQFF. This chain joins TRBV5-1 and TRBJ2-1, with 7 bases that match TRBD1. V lost 2 bases to trimming and J lost 5 bases; unmatched junction nucleotides: 7. Germline CDR1 reads SGHRS; CDR2 reads YFSETQ. The CDR3 extends over 15 amino acids.

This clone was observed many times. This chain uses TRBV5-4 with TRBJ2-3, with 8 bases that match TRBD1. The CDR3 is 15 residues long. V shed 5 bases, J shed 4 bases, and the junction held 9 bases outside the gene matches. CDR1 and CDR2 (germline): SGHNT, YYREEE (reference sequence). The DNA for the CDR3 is TGTGCCAGCAGTCGAAACAGGGGGACGTCAGATACGCAGTATTTT. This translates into CASSRNRGTSDTQYF.

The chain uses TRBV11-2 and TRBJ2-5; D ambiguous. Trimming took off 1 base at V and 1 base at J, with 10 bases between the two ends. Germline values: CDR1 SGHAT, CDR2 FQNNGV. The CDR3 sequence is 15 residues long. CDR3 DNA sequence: TGTGCCAGCAGCTTAGTCGCCTATGTCCAAGAGACCCAGTACTTC. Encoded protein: CASSLVAYVQETQYF.

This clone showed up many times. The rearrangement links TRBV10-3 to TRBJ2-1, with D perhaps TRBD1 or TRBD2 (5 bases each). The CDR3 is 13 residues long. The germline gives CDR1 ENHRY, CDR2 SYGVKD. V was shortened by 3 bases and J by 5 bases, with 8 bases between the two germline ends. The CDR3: CAISDRGDNEQFF. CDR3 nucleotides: TGTGCCATCAGTGATCGAGGGGACAATGAGCAGTTCTTC.

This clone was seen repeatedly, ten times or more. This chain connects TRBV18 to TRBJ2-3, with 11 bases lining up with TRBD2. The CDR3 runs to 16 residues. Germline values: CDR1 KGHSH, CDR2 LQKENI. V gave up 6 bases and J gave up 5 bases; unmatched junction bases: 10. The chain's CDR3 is CASSLEMLAGGDTQYF. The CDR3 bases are TGTGCCAGCTCCCTAGAGATGCTAGCGGGAGGAGATACGCAGTATTTT.

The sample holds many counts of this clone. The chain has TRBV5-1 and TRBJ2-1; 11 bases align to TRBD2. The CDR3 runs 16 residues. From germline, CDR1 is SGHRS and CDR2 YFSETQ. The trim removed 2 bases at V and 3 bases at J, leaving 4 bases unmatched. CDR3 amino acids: CASSLLAGARYNEQFF. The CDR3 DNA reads TGCGCCAGCAGCTTACTAGCGGGAGCCCGCTACAATGAGCAGTTCTTC.

The CDR3 DNA follows: TGTGCCTGGAGGTCCAGGTCCAGGACTAAGCCCCAGCATTTT. This translates into CAWRSRSRTKPQHF. J is TRBJ1-5 and V is TRBV30; D ambiguous. Trimming cost V 3 bases and J 8 bases, with 17 bases left between them. CDR1 is GTSNPN and CDR2 is SVGIG in the germline V gene (reference sequence). CDR3 length: 14 amino acids. Full variable domain (remainder filled in from reference TRBV30 and TRBJ1-5): SQTIHQWPATLVQPVGSPLSLECTVEGTSNPNLYWYRQAAGRGLQLLFYSVGIGQISSEVPQNLSASRPQDRQFILSSKKLLLSDSGFYLCAWRSRSRTKPQHFGDGTRLSIL.

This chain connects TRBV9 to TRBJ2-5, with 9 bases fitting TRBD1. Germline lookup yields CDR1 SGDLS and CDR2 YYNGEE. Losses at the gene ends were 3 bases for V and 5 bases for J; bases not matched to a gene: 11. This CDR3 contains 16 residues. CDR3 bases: TGTGCCAGCAGCGCATCCGGGACAGGGTGGGTGGAGACCCAGTACTTC. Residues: CASSASGTGWVETQYF.

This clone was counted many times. CDR3 region: CASSAPGTGHGNQPQHF. The CDR3 nucleotides are TGTGCCAGCAGTGCGCCCGGGACAGGGCACGGCAATCAGCCCCAGCATTTT. The chain joins TRBV2 to TRBJ1-5; 9 nucleotides align to TRBD1. Trimming at V came to 4 bases and at J to 2 bases, leaving 9 bases not matched to a gene. Looked up from germline, CDR1 is SNHLY and CDR2 is FYNNEI. This CDR3 contains 17 residues. Combining the CDR3 with reference TRBV2 and TRBJ1-5 gives the whole variable domain EPEVTQTPSHQVTQMGQEVILRCVPISNHLYFYWYRQILGQKVEFLVSFYNNEISEKSEIFDDQFSVERPDGSNFTLKIRSTKLEDSAMYFCASSAPGTGHGNQPQHFGDGTRLSIL.

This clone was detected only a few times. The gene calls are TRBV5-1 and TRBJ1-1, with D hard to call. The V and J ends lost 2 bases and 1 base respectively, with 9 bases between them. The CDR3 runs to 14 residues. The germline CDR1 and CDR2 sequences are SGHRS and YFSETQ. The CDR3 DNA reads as TGCGCCAGCAGCTTTGGCGGAGAGAACACTGAAGCTTTCTTT. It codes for CASSFGGENTEAFF. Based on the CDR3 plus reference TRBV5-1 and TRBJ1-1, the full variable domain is KAGVTQTPRYLIKTRGQQVTLSCSPISGHRSVSWYQQTPGQGLQFLFEYFSETQRNKGNFPGRFSGRQFSNSRSEMNVSTLELGDSALYLCASSFGGENTEAFFGQGTRLTVV.

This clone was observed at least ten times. CDR3 amino acids: CASTSVSVTDTQYF. The CDR3 DNA reads TGCGCCAGCACGTCGGTTAGCGTAACAGATACGCAGTATTTT. V gene TRBV5-1 combines with J gene TRBJ2-3; D is perhaps TRBD2 (5 bases). The V gene's germline CDR1 is SGHRS and CDR2 YFSETQ. Trimming took off 6 bases at V and 3 bases at J, with 14 bases between the two ends. The CDR3 is made up of 14 amino acids.

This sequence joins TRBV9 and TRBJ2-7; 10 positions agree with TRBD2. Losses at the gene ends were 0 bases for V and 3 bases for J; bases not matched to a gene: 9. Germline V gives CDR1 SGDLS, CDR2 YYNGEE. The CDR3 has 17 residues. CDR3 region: CASSVGGASGSIYEQYF. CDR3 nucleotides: TGTGCCAGCAGCGTAGGAGGGGCTAGCGGGAGCATCTACGAGCAGTACTTC. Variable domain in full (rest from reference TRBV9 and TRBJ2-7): DSGVTQTPKHLITATGQRVTLRCSPRSGDLSVYWYQQSLDQGLQFLIQYYNGEERAKGNILERFSAQQFPDLHSELNLSSLELGDSALYFCASSVGGASGSIYEQYFGPGTRLTVT.

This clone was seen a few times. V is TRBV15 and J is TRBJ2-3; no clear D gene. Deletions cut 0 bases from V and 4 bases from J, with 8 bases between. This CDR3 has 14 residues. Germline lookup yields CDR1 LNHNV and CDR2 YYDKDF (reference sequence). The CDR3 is CATSRDWAADTQYF. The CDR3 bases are TGTGCCACCAGCAGAGATTGGGCAGCAGATACGCAGTATTTT. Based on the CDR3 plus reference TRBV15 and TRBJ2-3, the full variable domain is DAMVIQNPRYQVTQFGKPVTLSCSQTLNHNVMYWYQQKSSQAPKLLFHYYDKDFNNEADTPDNFQSRRPNTSFCFLDIRSPGLGDTAMYLCATSRDWAADTQYFGPGTRLTVL.

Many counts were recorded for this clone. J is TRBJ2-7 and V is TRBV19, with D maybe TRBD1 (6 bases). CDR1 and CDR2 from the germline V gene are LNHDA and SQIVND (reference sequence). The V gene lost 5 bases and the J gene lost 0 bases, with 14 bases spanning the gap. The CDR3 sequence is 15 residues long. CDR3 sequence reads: CASSLGTPISYEQYF. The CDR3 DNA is TGTGCCAGTAGTCTCGGGACACCGATCTCCTACGAGCAGTACTTC.

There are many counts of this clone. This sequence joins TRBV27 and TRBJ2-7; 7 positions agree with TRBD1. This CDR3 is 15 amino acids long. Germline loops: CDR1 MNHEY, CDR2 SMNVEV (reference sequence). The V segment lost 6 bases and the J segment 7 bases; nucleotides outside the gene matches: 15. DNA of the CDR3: TGTGCCAGCAGCCCCTTAGACAGGGCCGAGGGGGAGCAGTACTTC. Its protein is CASSPLDRAEGEQYF.

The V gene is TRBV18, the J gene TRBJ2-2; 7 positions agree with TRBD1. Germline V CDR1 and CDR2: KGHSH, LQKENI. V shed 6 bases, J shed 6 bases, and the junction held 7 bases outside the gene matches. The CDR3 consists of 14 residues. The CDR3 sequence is CASSPTQGAGELFF. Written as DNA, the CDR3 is TGTGCCAGCTCCCCTACGCAGGGGGCCGGGGAGCTGTTTTTT.

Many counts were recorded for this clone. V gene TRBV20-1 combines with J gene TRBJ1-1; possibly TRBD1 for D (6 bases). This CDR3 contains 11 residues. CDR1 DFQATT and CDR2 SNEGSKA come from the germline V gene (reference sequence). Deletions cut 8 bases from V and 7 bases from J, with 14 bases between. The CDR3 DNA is TGCAGTCTGCGGGGGCGAGGTGAAGCTTTCTTT. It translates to CSLRGRGEAFF.

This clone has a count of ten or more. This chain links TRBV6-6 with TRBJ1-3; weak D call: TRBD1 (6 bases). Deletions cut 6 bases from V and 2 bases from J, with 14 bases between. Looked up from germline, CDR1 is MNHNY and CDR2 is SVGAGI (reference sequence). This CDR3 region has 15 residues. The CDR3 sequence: CASRESGDAGNTIYF. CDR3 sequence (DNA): TGTGCCAGCAGGGAATCAGGGGATGCTGGAAACACCATATATTTT.

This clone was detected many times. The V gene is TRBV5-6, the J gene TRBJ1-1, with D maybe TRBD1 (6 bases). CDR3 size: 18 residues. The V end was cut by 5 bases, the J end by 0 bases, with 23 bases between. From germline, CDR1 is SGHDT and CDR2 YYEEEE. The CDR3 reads CASRRFGGEALMNTEAFF. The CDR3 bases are TGTGCCAGCAGGAGGTTTGGGGGCGAGGCCCTCATGAACACTGAAGCTTTCTTT.

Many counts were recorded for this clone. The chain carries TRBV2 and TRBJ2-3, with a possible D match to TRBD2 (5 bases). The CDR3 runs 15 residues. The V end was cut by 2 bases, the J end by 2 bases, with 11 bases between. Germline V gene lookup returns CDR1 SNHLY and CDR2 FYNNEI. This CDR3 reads CASSELGSATDTQYF. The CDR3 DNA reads TGTGCCAGCAGTGAACTTGGTAGCGCCACAGATACGCAGTATTTT.